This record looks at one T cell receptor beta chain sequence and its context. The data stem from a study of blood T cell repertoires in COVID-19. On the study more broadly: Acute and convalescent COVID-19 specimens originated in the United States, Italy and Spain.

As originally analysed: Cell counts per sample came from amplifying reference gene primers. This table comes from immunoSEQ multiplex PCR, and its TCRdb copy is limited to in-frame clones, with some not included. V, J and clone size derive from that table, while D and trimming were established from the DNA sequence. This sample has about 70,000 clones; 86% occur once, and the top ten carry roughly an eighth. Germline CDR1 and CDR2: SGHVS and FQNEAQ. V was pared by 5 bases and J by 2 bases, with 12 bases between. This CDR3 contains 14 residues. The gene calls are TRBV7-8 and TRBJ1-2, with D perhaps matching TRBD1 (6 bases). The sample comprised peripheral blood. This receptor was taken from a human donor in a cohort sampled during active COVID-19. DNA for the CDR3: TGTGCCAGCAGCGCGCAAACAGGGAACTATGGCTACACCTTC. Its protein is CASSAQTGNYGYTF.